This TCR beta chain originates from a study of blood T cell repertoires in COVID-19. Study-wide background: COVID-19 samples, acute and convalescent, were from the United States, Italy and Spain. PBMCs, B-cell-depleted T cells, or T cells provided the cDNA or gDNA that made up the material.

Here immunoSEQ multiplex PCR was the method, and the copy in TCRdb shows in-frame clones only, minus some. This sample has roughly 150,000 clones, with 84% found just once. The source of this sequence is a human donor in a cohort sampled during active COVID-19. The sample comprised peripheral blood.

The CDR3 DNA reads TGTGCCAGCAGCCAAGGGGGAGGGGGCACTGAAGCTTTCTTT. It yields the protein CASSQGGGGTEAFF. This rearrangement joins TRBV3-1 (or the pseudogene TRBV3-2) to TRBJ1-1; D is possibly TRBD1 (6 bases). The CDR3 runs to 14 residues. Germline V CDR1 and CDR2: LGHDT, YNNKEL (reference sequence). Trimming shortened V by 1 base and J by 4 bases, and 10 bases separated the two germline ends.